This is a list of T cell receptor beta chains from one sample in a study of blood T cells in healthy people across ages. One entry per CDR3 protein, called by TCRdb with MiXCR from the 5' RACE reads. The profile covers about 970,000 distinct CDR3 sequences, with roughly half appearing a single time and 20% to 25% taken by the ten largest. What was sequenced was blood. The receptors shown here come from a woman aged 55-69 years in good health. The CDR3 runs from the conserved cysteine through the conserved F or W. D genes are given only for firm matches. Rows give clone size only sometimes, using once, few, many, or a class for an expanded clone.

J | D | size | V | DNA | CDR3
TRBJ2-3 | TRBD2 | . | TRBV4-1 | TGCGCCAGCAGCCAAGAGTATCTAGCGGGGGCAGATACGCAGTATTTT | CASSQEYLAGADTQYF
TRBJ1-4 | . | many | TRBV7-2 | TGTGCCAGCAGCAGGGGTGGCAATGAAAAACTGTTTTTT | CASSRGGNEKLFF
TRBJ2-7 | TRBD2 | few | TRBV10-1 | TGCGCCAGCAGCCTCACTAGCGCCGCCTACGAGCAGTACTTC | CASSLTSAAYEQYF
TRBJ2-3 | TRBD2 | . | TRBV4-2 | TGTGCCAGCAGCCGCGGGACTAGCGGAATGATCGATACGCAGTATTTT | CASSRGTSGMIDTQYF
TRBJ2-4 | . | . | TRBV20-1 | TGCAGTGCACGAGGAACCATAACGGCCAAAAACATTCAGTACTTC | CSARGTITAKNIQYF
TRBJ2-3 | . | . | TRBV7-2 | TGTGCCAGCAGCACAAGACCCTCCCCTAGCACAGATACGCAGTATTTT | CASSTRPSPSTDTQYF
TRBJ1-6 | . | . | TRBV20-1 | TGCAGTGCTAGAGAAATACAGGGAAGTAGTGATGATTCACCCCTCCACTTT | CSAREIQGSSDDSPLHF
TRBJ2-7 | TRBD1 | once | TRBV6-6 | TGTGCCAGCAGTCTGCCCGGTACACAGGGGAGCTCCTACGAGCAGTACTTC | CASSLPGTQGSSYEQYF
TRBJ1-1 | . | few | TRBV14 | TGTGCCAGCAGCCTCCTCGACAGGCTCCAGGAAGCTTTCTTT | CASSLLDRLQEAFF
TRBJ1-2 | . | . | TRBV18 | TGTGCCAGCTCACAGGGGCAAGATAACTATGGCTACACCTTC | CASSQGQDNYGYTF
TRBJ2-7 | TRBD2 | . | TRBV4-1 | TGCGCCAGCAGCCTGCAAGCGTGGGGGGGAAGCTACGAGCAGTACTTC | CASSLQAWGGSYEQYF
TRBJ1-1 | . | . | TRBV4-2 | TGTGCCAGCAGCCAAGACCTTTCCGGGGTCCCGGTTGGAGCTTTCTTT | CASSQDLSGVPVGAFF
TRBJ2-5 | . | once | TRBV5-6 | TGTGCCAGCAGCTTGGCCTCTGGGACCGGGGGGCAGACCCAGTACTTC | CASSLASGTGGQTQYF
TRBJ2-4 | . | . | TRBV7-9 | TGTGCCAGCAGCTCTTCCAATGAGCAGTACTTC | CASSSSNEQYF
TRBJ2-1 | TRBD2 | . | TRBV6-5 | TGTGCCAGCAGGGGACTAGCGGGAGGGTTTGTAGATGAGCAGTTCTTC | CASRGLAGGFVDEQFF
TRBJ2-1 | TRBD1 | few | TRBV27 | TGTGCCAGCAGTTTTCGACAGGGTTGGGATGAGCAGTTCTTC | CASSFRQGWDEQFF
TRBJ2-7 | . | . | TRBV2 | TGTGCCAGCAGTGAAGTAGTCTTTGGATACGAGCAGTACTTC | CASSEVVFGYEQYF
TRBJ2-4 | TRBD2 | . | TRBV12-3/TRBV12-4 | TGTGCCAGCAGTTTAGGGGGGAGGGACATTCAGTACTTC | CASSLGGRDIQYF
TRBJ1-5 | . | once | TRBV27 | TGTGCCAGCAGTTTATCCTTAGGGTCGGGGAATCAGCCCCAGCATTTT | CASSLSLGSGNQPQHF
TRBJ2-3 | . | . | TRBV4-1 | TGCGCCAGCAGCCACGACTACAGGGTTGGCACAGATACGCAGTATTTT | CASSHDYRVGTDTQYF
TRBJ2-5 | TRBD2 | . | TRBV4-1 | TGCGCCAGCAGCCAGTTGGGACTAGCGGGAGTTTCGGAGACCCAGTACTTC | CASSQLGLAGVSETQYF
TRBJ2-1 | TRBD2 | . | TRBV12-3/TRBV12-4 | TGTGCCAGCAGTTTGAGACGAGCGGGGGTGAATGAGCAGTTCTTC | CASSLRRAGVNEQFF
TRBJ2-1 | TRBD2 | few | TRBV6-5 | TGTGCCAGCAGTTACTTCCGTAGCGGGACTAGGAATGAGCAGTTCTTC | CASSYFRSGTRNEQFF
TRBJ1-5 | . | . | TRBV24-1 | TGTGCCACCATGCCCCCTGGGAACCAGCATTTT | CATMPPGNQHF
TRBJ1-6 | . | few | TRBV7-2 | TGTGCCAGCAGCTTAGCACCGACAGGACAAGACGTCCACTTT | CASSLAPTGQDVHF
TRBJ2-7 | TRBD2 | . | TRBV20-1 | TGCAGTGCTAGAGTTTTTGGACTAGCGGGAGTCCCCAACGAGCAGTACTTC | CSARVFGLAGVPNEQYF
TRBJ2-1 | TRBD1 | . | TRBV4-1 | TGCGCCAGCAGCTCTCCGCTCCGGGACAGGGGGAATGAGCAGTTCTTC | CASSSPLRDRGNEQFF
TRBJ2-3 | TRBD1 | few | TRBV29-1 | TGCAGCGTTGATGAGGGGACAGGGTTTACAGATACGCAGTATTTT | CSVDEGTGFTDTQYF
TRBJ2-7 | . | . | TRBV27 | TGTGCCAGCAGGGATTTTAGGGGGACGGACGAGCAGTACTTC | CASRDFRGTDEQYF
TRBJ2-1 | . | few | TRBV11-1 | TGTGCCAGCAGCTTAGAGACAGCAAACAACAATGAGCAGTTCTTC | CASSLETANNNEQFF
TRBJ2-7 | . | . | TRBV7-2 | TGTGCCAGCAGCTTGGGACGGACGACCTACGAGCAGTACTTC | CASSLGRTTYEQYF
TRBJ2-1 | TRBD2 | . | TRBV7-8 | TGTGCCAGCAGCCAGCAACGGACTAGCGGGAGTCCTCACAATGAGCAGTTCTTC | CASSQQRTSGSPHNEQFF
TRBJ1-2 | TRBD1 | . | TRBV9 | TGTGCCAGCAGCGTCCCCGGGACAGGGGGGAATGGCTACACCTTC | CASSVPGTGGNGYTF
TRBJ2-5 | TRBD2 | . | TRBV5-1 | TGCGCCAGCAATCGTCCTGTGAAAGGGGACTACGACACACCCTGGTACTTC | CASNRPVKGDYDTPWYF
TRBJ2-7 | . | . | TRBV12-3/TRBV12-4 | TGTGCCAGCAGTTTAGGTGGGGGGGCGGGAGAGACCTACGAGCAGTACTTC | CASSLGGGAGETYEQYF
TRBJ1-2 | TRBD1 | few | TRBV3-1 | TGTGCCAGCAGCCAGGACAGGGACGGCTATGGCTACACCTTC | CASSQDRDGYGYTF
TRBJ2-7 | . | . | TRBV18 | TGTGCCAGCTCACCACCCCCGGGGTTTCCCTACGAGCAGTACTTC | CASSPPPGFPYEQYF
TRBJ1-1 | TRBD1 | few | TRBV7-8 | TGTGCCAGCAGCTTGAGGACAGGGAACACTGAAGCTTTCTTT | CASSLRTGNTEAFF
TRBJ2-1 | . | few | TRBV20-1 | TGCAGTGCTACCGGGGATACCCTGACTAATGAGCAGTTCTTC | CSATGDTLTNEQFF
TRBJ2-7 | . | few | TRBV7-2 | TGTGCCAGCAGCTTCATGGGGTACGAGCAGTACTTC | CASSFMGYEQYF
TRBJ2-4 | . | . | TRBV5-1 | TGCGCCAGCAGCTTGGGAACTCGGGAGCGGACTAAACCCAAAAACATTCAGTACTTC | CASSLGTRERTKPKNIQYF
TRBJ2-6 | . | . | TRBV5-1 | TGCGCCAGCAGCTTGGGTGGGGGCGCTGGGGCCAACGTCCTGACTTTC | CASSLGGGAGANVLTF
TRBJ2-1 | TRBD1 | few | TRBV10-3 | TGTGCCATCAGTGAACCGGGACAGGGGTACAATGAGCAGTTCTTC | CAISEPGQGYNEQFF
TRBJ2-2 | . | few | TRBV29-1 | TGCAGCGTTGGGGTTTTGGGCGGGGTGAACACCGGGGAGCTGTTTTTT | CSVGVLGGVNTGELFF
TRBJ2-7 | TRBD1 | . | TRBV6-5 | TGTGCCAGCAGTTTGGACAGGGTTGGCGAGCAGTACTTC | CASSLDRVGEQYF
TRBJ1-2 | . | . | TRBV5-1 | TGCGCCAGCAGCTCCGGGGAAGGAGACTATGGCTACACCTTC | CASSSGEGDYGYTF
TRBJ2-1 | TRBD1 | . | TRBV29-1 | TGCAGCGTTGGGTCCCAGGACAGGGGACGCTACAATGAGCAGTTCTTC | CSVGSQDRGRYNEQFF
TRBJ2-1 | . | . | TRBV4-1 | TGCGCCAGCAGCCAAGATAACATGCCCCATGAGCAGTTCTTC | CASSQDNMPHEQFF
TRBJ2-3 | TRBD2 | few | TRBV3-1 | TGTGCCAGCAGTTTGAAGGCGGGAGGGCTTACAGATACGCAGTATTTT | CASSLKAGGLTDTQYF
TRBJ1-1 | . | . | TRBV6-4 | TGTGCCAGCAGTGACTCTATGGGGCACGGCACTGAAGCTTTCTTT | CASSDSMGHGTEAFF
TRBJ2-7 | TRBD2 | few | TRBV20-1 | TGCAGTGCTCCCGAAAGAAGGACTAGCGGGATTTCCTACGAGCAGTACTTC | CSAPERRTSGISYEQYF
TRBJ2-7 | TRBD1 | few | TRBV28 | TGTGCCAGCAGTAGTTACCGGGACAGCAACTACTACGAGCAGTACTTC | CASSSYRDSNYYEQYF
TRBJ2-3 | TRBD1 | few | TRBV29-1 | TGCAGCGTTGCACAGGGGTCTGTAGATACGCAGTATTTT | CSVAQGSVDTQYF
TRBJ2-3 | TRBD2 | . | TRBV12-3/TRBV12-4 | TGTGCCAGCAGTGGGGGGACTAGCGGAGACCAGGATACGCAGTATTTT | CASSGGTSGDQDTQYF
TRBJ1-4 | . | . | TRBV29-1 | TGCAGCGTTGAAGATGGGGGGTTGACTGAAAAACTGTTTTTT | CSVEDGGLTEKLFF
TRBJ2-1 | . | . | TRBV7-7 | TGTGCCAGCAGCGTAGACGGGACTTTCAATGAGCAGTTCTTC | CASSVDGTFNEQFF
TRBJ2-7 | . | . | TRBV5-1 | TGCGCCAGCAGCTTGATTTGGGGGAGTTACAATGAGCAGTACTTC | CASSLIWGSYNEQYF
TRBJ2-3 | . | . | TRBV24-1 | TGTACCATCAGGAGCACCGGTGGAGATACGCAGTATTTT | CTIRSTGGDTQYF
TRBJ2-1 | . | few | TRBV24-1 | TGTGCCACCAGTGACCCACGCAGGGTCAATGAGCAGTTCTTC | CATSDPRRVNEQFF
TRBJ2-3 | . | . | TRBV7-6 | TGTGCCAGCAGCTTAGTCGTAATTAGCGGAGGATCCACAGATACGCAGTATTTT | CASSLVVISGGSTDTQYF